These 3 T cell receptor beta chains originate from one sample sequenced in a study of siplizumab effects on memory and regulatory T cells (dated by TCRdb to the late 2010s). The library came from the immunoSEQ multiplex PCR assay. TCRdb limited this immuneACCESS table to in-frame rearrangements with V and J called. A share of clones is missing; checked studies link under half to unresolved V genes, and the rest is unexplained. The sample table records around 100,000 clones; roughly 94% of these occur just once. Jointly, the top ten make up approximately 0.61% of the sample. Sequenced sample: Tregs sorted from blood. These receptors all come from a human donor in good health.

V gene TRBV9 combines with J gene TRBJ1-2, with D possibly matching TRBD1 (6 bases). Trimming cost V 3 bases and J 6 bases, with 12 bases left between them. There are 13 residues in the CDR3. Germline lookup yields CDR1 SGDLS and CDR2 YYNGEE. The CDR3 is CASSAGGRDGYTF. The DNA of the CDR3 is TGTGCCAGCAGCGCCGGGGGGCGGGATGGCTACACCTTC.

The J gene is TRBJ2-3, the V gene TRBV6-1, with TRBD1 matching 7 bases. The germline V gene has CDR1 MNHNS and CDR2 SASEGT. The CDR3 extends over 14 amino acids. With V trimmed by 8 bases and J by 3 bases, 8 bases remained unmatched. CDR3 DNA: TGTGCCAGCGGAAGACAGGGACGAACAGATACGCAGTATTTT. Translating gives CASGRQGRTDTQYF.

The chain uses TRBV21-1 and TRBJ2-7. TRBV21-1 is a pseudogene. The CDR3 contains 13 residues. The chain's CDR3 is CASSKLSQYEQYF. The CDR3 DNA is TGTGCCAGCAGCAAGCTTTCCCAATACGAGCAGTACTTC.